The clone carrying this T cell receptor (beta chain) appeared many times. The sample is drawn from a study of early T cells in non-severe SARS-CoV-2 infection. In germline, CDR1 is SGDLS, CDR2 YYNGEE. CDR3 length: 11 residues. Trimming took off 5 bases at V and 9 bases at J, with 10 bases between the two ends. Individual cDNA molecules received unique molecular identifiers. TCRdb fed the 5' RACE reads into MiXCR, producing one record per CDR3 protein. The table includes more than 50,000 distinct CDR3 sequences, roughly 5.9% detected once. Sequencing used whole blood. The rearrangement uses TRBV9 and TRBJ2-3; a possible D gene is TRBD1 (7 bases). This TCR derives from an adult who was a healthcare worker with PCR-confirmed SARS-CoV-2 infection or an uninfected control (not recorded which). This CDR3 is CASRSGGTQYF. CDR3 in DNA: TGTGCCAGCAGGTCAGGGGGGACGCAGTATTTT.